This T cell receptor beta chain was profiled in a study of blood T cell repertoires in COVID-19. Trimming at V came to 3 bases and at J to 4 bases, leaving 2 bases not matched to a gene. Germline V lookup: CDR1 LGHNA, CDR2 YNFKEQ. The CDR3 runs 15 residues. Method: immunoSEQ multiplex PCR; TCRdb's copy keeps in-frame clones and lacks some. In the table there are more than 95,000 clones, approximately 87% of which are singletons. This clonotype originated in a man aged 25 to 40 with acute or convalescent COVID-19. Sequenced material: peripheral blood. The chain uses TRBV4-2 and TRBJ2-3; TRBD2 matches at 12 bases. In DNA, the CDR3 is TGTGCCAGCAGCCAGACTAGCGGGGGAGCAGATACGCAGTATTTT. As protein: CASSQTSGGADTQYF.